This T cell receptor beta chain was identified during a study of identical twins. Regarding this clonotype: Its antigen is not known.

Study outcomes and limitations: Findings came from cross-sectional statistics, without long-term follow-up of donors. The models systematically underestimated how much out-of-frame TCR alpha was shared in monozygotic twins. Invariant MAIT and iNKT cells are populations that could partly confound zero-insertion analyses.

TCRdb called the 5' RACE reads again in MiXCR, with one record for every CDR3 protein. Seen here are a few hundred thousand distinct CDR3 sequences, approximately 10% observed once, and the top ten hold around 8.6%. This CDR3 has 14 residues. Germline V gene data show CDR1 as SGDLS and CDR2 as YYNGEE. Trimming cost V 0 bases and J 5 bases, with 9 bases left between them. Sequencing was performed on naive T cells sorted from blood. The chain recombines TRBV9 with TRBJ1-5; weak D call: TRBD1 (5 bases). The receptor was derived from a woman in her forties or fifties in good health. CDR3 loop: CASSVDGGDQPQHF. In DNA, the CDR3 is TGTGCCAGCAGCGTAGATGGGGGAGATCAGCCCCAGCATTTT.